A single sample is the source of the 25 T cell receptor beta chains below, sequenced in a study of CD8+ T cells in alopecia areata. The treatment denotes: oral pan-JAK inhibitor, 5-10 mg twice daily. Following extraction, RNA underwent reverse transcription to cDNA, which served as the sequencing template. The repertoire was sequenced with immunoSEQ multiplex PCR; TCRdb's copy has only in-frame clones and lacks some. The profile shows about 210,000 clones, roughly 40% of them singletons. The source was CD4+ T cells sorted from blood, collected at approximately week 37, from a patient treated with tofacitinib. These receptors were collected from a human donor with alopecia areata.

In the case of this clone: Other DNA sequences in the sample encode the same CDR3. V is TRBV11-2 and J is TRBJ2-7; D might be TRBD1 (5 bases). V lost 5 bases and J 1 base, leaving 18 bases between the germline ends. The CDR3 extends over 16 amino acids. Germline V gene lookup returns CDR1 SGHAT and CDR2 FQNNGV. CDR3 bases: TGTGCCAGCAGCCTTGGTGGGGCCAGGGCATCCTACGAGCAGTACTTC. Translating gives CASSLGGARASYEQYF.

V and J are TRBV2 and TRBJ1-1; D is unclear. In germline, CDR1 is SNHLY, CDR2 FYNNEI. V was cut by 5 bases and J by 7 bases, with 8 bases left in between. The CDR3 length is 11 residues. The CDR3 sequence is CASSPRIEAFF. The CDR3 DNA reads TGTGCCAGCAGTCCAAGGATTGAAGCTTTCTTT.

The rearrangement uses TRBV14 and TRBJ2-5, with D possibly matching TRBD2 (6 bases). Trimming took off 3 bases at V and 5 bases at J, with 13 bases between the two ends. Germline CDR1 reads SGHDN; CDR2 reads FVKESK. There are 14 residues in the CDR3. This chain's CDR3 is CASSHNTRGETQYF. In DNA, the CDR3 is TGTGCCAGCAGCCACAATACACGGGGGGAGACCCAGTACTTC.

V gene TRBV5-1 combines with J gene TRBJ2-7; 8 positions agree with TRBD1. J lost 5 bases, V lost 2 bases, and 6 bases had no gene match. This CDR3 contains 14 residues. Germline V gives CDR1 SGHRS, CDR2 YFSETQ. CDR3 nucleotides: TGCGCCAGCAGCTTCTCCGACAGGGGCCACGAGCAGTACTTC. Its translation is CASSFSDRGHEQYF.

This chain uses TRBV6-1 with TRBJ2-7; TRBD2 is a possible D gene (6 bases). Germline loops: CDR1 MNHNS, CDR2 SASEGT. This CDR3 contains 14 residues. With 2 bases removed from V and 5 bases from J, the gap between germline ends came to 13 bases. The DNA for the CDR3 is TGTGCCAGCAGTGAATACGGGGGAACGGACGAGCAGTACTTC. This sequence encodes CASSEYGGTDEQYF.

V and J are TRBV25-1 and TRBJ2-4, with D perhaps TRBD1 (5 bases). V gave up 3 bases and J gave up 1 base, with 7 bases separating them. The germline CDR1 and CDR2 sequences are MGHDK and SYGVNS. This CDR3 contains 14 residues. CDR3 DNA: TGTGCCAGCAGTGACGCAGGGGCCAAAAACATTCAGTACTTC. As protein: CASSDAGAKNIQYF.

The chain employs TRBV2 and TRBJ2-1, with D possibly being TRBD1 or TRBD2 (5 bases each). This CDR3 has 15 residues. Germline V lookup: CDR1 SNHLY, CDR2 FYNNEI. V lost 8 bases, J lost 7 bases, and 21 bases lay in between. CDR3 DNA sequence: TGTGCCAGCGGCCAAGGACCGGGGCGGATTAATGAGCAGTTCTTC. Protein sequence: CASGQGPGRINEQFF.

The chain carries TRBV30 and TRBJ1-2; D is undetermined. The CDR3 runs to 12 residues. Germline CDR1 reads GTSNPN; CDR2 reads SVGIG (reference sequence). V was trimmed by 4 bases and J by 5 bases, leaving 11 bases between them. The CDR3, as DNA: TGTGCCTGGACTGGTCCTTATTATGGCTACACCTTC. Translating it yields CAWTGPYYGYTF.

This clone was counted a few times. The chain is built from TRBV29-1 and TRBJ2-3, with 7 bases aligning to TRBD2. The ends lost 1 base at V and 0 bases at J; junction bases unmatched: 1. The germline V gene has CDR1 SQVTM and CDR2 ANQGSEA. The CDR3 is made up of 14 amino acids. CDR3 DNA sequence: TGCAGCGTTGAAGGGGAGGGAAGCACAGATACGCAGTATTTT. This codes for CSVEGEGSTDTQYF.

This chain connects TRBV27 to TRBJ2-4; no reliable D call. The CDR3 totals 15 residues. V was trimmed by 6 bases and J by 3 bases, leaving 15 bases between them. Germline V lookup: CDR1 MNHEY, CDR2 SMNVEV (reference sequence). In DNA, the CDR3 is TGTGCCAGCAGCCCGTTTCTTCTGGTCAAAAACATTCAGTACTTC. Its protein product is CASSPFLLVKNIQYF.

This clone occurred a few times. This sequence joins TRBV10-3 and TRBJ1-2; D remains unclear. Trimming pared 2 bases from V and 6 bases from J, leaving 7 bases between. The length of the CDR3 is 12 residues. Germline-derived CDR1 and CDR2 are ENHRY and SYGVKD. Here the CDR3 DNA reads TGTGCCATCAGTGAGACGAGAGATGGCTACACCTTC. Its protein product is CAISETRDGYTF.

The chain joins TRBV5-1 to TRBJ1-1; TRBD1 is a possible D gene (5 bases). Trimming shortened V by 3 bases and J by 7 bases, and 13 bases separated the two germline ends. Germline V gene sequence: CDR1 SGHRS, CDR2 YFSETQ. This CDR3 spans 13 amino acids. The CDR3 region is CASSSFGAREAFF. The CDR3, as DNA: TGCGCCAGCAGCTCGTTCGGGGCCCGTGAAGCTTTCTTT. Variable domain in full (rest from reference TRBV5-1 and TRBJ1-1): KAGVTQTPRYLIKTRGQQVTLSCSPISGHRSVSWYQQTPGQGLQFLFEYFSETQRNKGNFPGRFSGRQFSNSRSEMNVSTLELGDSALYLCASSSFGAREAFFGQGTRLTVV.

This chain connects TRBV29-1 to TRBJ2-7; no definite D call. The germline gives CDR1 SQVTM, CDR2 ANQGSEA. V gave up 4 bases and J gave up 3 bases, with 7 bases separating them. The CDR3 contains 11 residues. In nucleotides, the CDR3 is TGCAGCGTTGTAGACGGCTACGAGCAGTACTTC. Protein: CSVVDGYEQYF.

The rearrangement links TRBV19 to TRBJ2-7, with D perhaps being TRBD1 or TRBD2 (5 bases each). Germline CDR1 reads LNHDA; CDR2 reads SQIVND (reference sequence). The CDR3 runs 13 residues. Trimming removed 4 bases at V and 1 base at J, with 8 bases between. The CDR3 sequence is CASSRDLSYEQYF. The CDR3 DNA reads TGTGCCAGTAGTAGGGACCTATCCTACGAGCAGTACTTC.

The rearrangement links TRBV6-4 to TRBJ1-1, with D possibly TRBD1 on 5 matching bases. The CDR3 has 20 residues. Germline V gene sequence: CDR1 MRHNA, CDR2 SNTAGT. Deletions cut 7 bases from V and 1 base from J, with 31 bases between. The CDR3 nucleotides read TGTGCCAGCACGGGGTGGGGCCATGGGCAGGGCCGTAGGGCGAACACTGAAGCTTTCTTT. Translated, it gives CASTGWGHGQGRRANTEAFF.

In its sample, this clone was seen a few times. This chain uses TRBV7-8 with TRBJ2-5; 13 bases match TRBD2. This CDR3 has 17 residues. The J segment lost 2 bases and the V segment lost 5 bases, leaving 8 bases of the junction unmatched. Germline CDR1 SGHVS, CDR2 FQNEAQ. CDR3 coding DNA: TGTGCCAGCAGCAATCCCCCGGGACTAGCGGGACAAGAGACCCAGTACTTC. The encoded protein is CASSNPPGLAGQETQYF.

This sequence joins TRBV4-1 and TRBJ2-5, with 8 bases aligning to TRBD2. The CDR3 runs 16 residues. CDR1 is MGHRA and CDR2 is YSYEKL in the germline V gene. The V segment lost 1 base and the J segment 7 bases; nucleotides outside the gene matches: 11. In nucleotides, the CDR3 is TGCGCCAGCAGCCAAGGGATAGCGGGACTTAGTGGGACCCAGTACTTC. It is translated as CASSQGIAGLSGTQYF.

This clone appeared a few times. This chain joins TRBV10-3 and TRBJ2-7; 7 bases align to TRBD1. CDR1 and CDR2 from the germline V gene are ENHRY and SYGVKD. This CDR3 has 13 residues. V lost 2 bases to trimming and J lost 7 bases; unmatched junction nucleotides: 5. CDR3 in amino acids: CAISEDRAQEQYF. CDR3 sequence (DNA): TGTGCCATCAGTGAGGACAGGGCTCAGGAGCAGTACTTC.

Note on this clone: In the same sample, other DNA sequences code for this CDR3. The chain uses TRBV30 and TRBJ1-4; a weak D match, TRBD1 (5 bases). The CDR3 runs 13 residues. Trimming stripped 0 bases from V and 5 bases from J, with 7 bases between. CDR1 GTSNPN and CDR2 SVGIG come from the germline V gene (reference sequence). CDR3 sequence reads: CAWSVPGNEKLFF. CDR3 DNA sequence: TGTGCCTGGAGTGTACCAGGGAATGAAAAACTGTTTTTT.

The chain recombines TRBV10-3 with TRBJ2-6, with D uncertain. CDR1 ENHRY and CDR2 SYGVKD come from the germline V gene. The CDR3 totals 12 residues. Deletions cut 3 bases from V and 8 bases from J, with 5 bases between. This CDR3 reads CAISDTTNVLTF. The CDR3 bases are TGTGCCATCAGTGACACTACCAACGTCCTGACTTTC.

This chain links TRBV5-4 with TRBJ2-2; D remains ambiguous. Trimming shortened V by 0 bases and J by 3 bases, and 6 bases separated the two germline ends. The CDR3 totals 14 residues. Per germline, CDR1 SGHNT and CDR2 YYREEE (reference sequence). The CDR3 loop reads CASSLVPDTGELFF. DNA for the CDR3: TGTGCCAGCAGCTTGGTCCCCGACACCGGGGAGCTGTTTTTT.

This chain uses TRBV2 with TRBJ2-5, with D tentatively TRBD2 (6 bases). There are 13 residues in the CDR3. Trimming shortened V by 6 bases and J by 7 bases, and 15 bases separated the two germline ends. Looked up from germline, CDR1 is SNHLY and CDR2 is FYNNEI. This chain's CDR3 is CASRRDLGRTQYF. CDR3 nucleotide sequence: TGTGCCAGCAGACGGGACTTGGGGCGGACCCAGTACTTC.

The rearrangement links TRBV29-1 to TRBJ2-7; 12 bases map to TRBD2. Germline trimming cut 4 bases from V and 2 bases from J; bases unmatched to any gene: 18. Germline V gene data show CDR1 as SQVTM and CDR2 as ANQGSEA. The CDR3 has 19 residues. The CDR3 region is CSVAEPLAGGRASTYEQYF. The CDR3 nucleotides are TGCAGCGTTGCTGAACCACTAGCGGGAGGCCGCGCATCAACCTACGAGCAGTACTTC.

CDR3 amino acids: CASSPPEGAGETQYF. The CDR3 DNA reads TGTGCCAGCTCACCACCGGAGGGGGCCGGGGAGACCCAGTACTTC. The rearrangement joins TRBV18 to TRBJ2-5; D is possibly TRBD1 (7 bases). Between the trimmed V and J ends, which lost 0 bases and 5 bases, there was a span of 13 bases. The CDR3 is 15 residues long. CDR1 and CDR2 (germline): KGHSH, LQKENI.

The chain employs TRBV30 and TRBJ2-2, with D possibly matching TRBD1 (6 bases). Germline V gene data show CDR1 as GTSNPN and CDR2 as SVGIG (reference sequence). The CDR3 contains 15 residues. V was trimmed by 3 bases and J by 11 bases, leaving 22 bases between them. The CDR3 sequence: CAWRIRGMGNPELFF. CDR3 nucleotide sequence: TGTGCCTGGAGGATCAGGGGCATGGGGAACCCCGAGCTGTTTTTT.